This T cell receptor (beta chain) was identified during a study of identifying expanded T cells in peripheral blood. Study-level results: Two-week clone count variance significantly increased as total template count grew. About 1.2 clones differed between technical replicates, versus about 16 and 19 over time.

Regarding this clone: The antigen is unknown.

Clones were sequenced by immunoSEQ multiplex PCR, and TCRdb holds only the in-frame ones, with some missing. Among 90,000 to 120,000 clones listed, roughly 89% were seen once. CDR3 length: 16 amino acids. Trimming at V came to 5 bases and at J to 3 bases, leaving 10 bases not matched to a gene. The germline gives CDR1 SGHTA, CDR2 FQGNSA. Healthy donors had no documented immune events, such as infections, while sampled. Sample: blood. This chain connects TRBV7-2 to TRBJ2-7; 10 bases are shared with TRBD1. The TCR was taken from a person between 18 and 75 years old in good health. The DNA for the CDR3 is TGTGCCAGCAGCACCCGGACAGGGGGAGACTACTACGAGCAGTACTTC. It translates to CASSTRTGGDYYEQYF.